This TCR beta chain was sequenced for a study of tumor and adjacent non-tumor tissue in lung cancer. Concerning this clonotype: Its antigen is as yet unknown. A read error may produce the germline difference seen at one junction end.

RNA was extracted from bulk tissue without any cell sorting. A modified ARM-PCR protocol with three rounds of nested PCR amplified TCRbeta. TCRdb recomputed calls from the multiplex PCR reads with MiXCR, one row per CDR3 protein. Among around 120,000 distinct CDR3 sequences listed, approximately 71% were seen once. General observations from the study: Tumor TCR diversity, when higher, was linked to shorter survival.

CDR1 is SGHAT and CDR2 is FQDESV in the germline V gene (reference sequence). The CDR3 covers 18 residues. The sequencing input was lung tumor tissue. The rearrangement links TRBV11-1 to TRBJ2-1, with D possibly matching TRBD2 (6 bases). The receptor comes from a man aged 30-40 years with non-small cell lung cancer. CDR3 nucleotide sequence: TGTGCCAGCAGCCACCCTAAGGGTTTTACGGGAGCTGTGAATGAGCAATTCTTC. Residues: CASSHPKGFTGAVNEQFF.